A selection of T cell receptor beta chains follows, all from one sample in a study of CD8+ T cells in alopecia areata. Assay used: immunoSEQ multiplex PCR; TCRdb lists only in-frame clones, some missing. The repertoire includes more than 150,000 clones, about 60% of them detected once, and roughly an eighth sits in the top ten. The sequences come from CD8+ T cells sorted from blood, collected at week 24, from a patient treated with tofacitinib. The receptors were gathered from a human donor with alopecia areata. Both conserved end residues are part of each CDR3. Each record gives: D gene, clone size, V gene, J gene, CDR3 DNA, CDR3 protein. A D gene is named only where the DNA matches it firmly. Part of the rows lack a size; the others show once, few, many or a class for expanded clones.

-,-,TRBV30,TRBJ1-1,TGTGCCTGGAGTGTACTTGACACTGAAGCTTTCTTT,CAWSVLDTEAFF
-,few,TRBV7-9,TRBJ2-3,TGTGCCAGCAGCTTGGGACTTCCAGATACGCAGTATTTT,CASSLGLPDTQYF
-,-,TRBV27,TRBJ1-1,TGTGCCAGCAGTAAGGGTATGGCTGAAGCTTTCTTT,CASSKGMAEAFF
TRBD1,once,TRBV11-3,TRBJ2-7,TGTGCCAGCAGCTTCGGTACAGGGGGCGAGCAGTACTTC,CASSFGTGGEQYF
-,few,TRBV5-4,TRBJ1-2,TGTGCCAGCAGCTTTCCGCCTCCTTGGGATGGCTACACCTTC,CASSFPPPWDGYTF
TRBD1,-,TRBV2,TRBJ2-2,TGTGCCAGCAGTGATGAAGGGGGCGCCGCCGGGGAGCTGTTTTTT,CASSDEGGAAGELFF
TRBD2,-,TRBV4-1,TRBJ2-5,TGCGCCAGCAGCCCCGCATACGGGGGGGAGACCCAGTACTTC,CASSPAYGGETQYF
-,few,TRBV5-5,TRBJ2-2,TGTGCCAGCAGAGGGGCCACCGGGGAGCTGTTTTTT,CASRGATGELFF
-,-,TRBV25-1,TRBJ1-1,TGTGCCAGCAGCACGGGGAACACTGAAGCTTTCTTT,CASSTGNTEAFF
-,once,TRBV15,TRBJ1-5,TGTGCCACCAGCTCCCGTGGGGCCGGTAGCAATCAGCCCCAGCATTTT,CATSSRGAGSNQPQHF
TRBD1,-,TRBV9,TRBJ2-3,TGTGCCAGCAGCTTCCGGACAGGGAGCACAGATACGCAGTATTTT,CASSFRTGSTDTQYF
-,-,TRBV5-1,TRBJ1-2,TGCGCCAGCAGCTTGTCGGTTGGCGGGAACTATGGCTACACCTTC,CASSLSVGGNYGYTF
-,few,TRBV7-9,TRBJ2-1,TGTGCCAGCAGCTTATCCGACAATGAGCAGTTCTTC,CASSLSDNEQFF
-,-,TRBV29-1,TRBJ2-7,TGCAGCGTGGTAGACAGGACCTTTGGGGACGAGCAGTACTTC,CSVVDRTFGDEQYF
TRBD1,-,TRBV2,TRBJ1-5,TGTGCCAGCAGTGTGTGGGACAGAAATAGCAATCAGCCCCAGCATTTT,CASSVWDRNSNQPQHF
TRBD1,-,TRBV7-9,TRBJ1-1,TGTGCCAGCAGCCTACCCACCTGGGACAGGGAAGCTTTCTTT,CASSLPTWDREAFF